These T cell receptor beta chains were read from a single sample in a study of blood T cell repertoires in COVID-19. Method: immunoSEQ multiplex PCR; TCRdb's copy keeps in-frame clones and lacks some. The data hold around 79,000 clones, with roughly 91% observed a single time. Sample: peripheral blood. The receptors stem from a man between 65 and 85 years old with active or convalescent COVID-19. CDR3s include the opening cysteine and the closing phenylalanine or tryptophan. The order of the fields is D gene, clone size, J gene, V gene, CDR3 DNA, CDR3 protein. The D gene is left open where the match is weak. Clone size, where shown, is once, few, many, or a class for clones that have expanded.

D gene: TRBD1; clone size: NA; J gene: TRBJ1-3; V gene: TRBV3-1/TRBV3-2; CDR3 DNA: TGTGCCAGCAGCCAGCAACAGGGGGGAAACACCATATATTTT; CDR3 protein: CASSQQQGGNTIYF
D gene: TRBD1; clone size: NA; J gene: TRBJ1-2; V gene: TRBV5-1; CDR3 DNA: TGCGCCAGCAGCTTGGCGGCAGGGGGCTCTTATGGCTACACCTTC; CDR3 protein: CASSLAAGGSYGYTF
D gene: TRBD1; clone size: NA; J gene: TRBJ2-7; V gene: TRBV5-1; CDR3 DNA: TGCGCCAGCAGCGCCAGACAGGGGTTGAGGGACGAGCAGTACTTC; CDR3 protein: CASSARQGLRDEQYF
D gene: TRBD1; clone size: once; J gene: TRBJ1-2; V gene: TRBV28; CDR3 DNA: TGTGCCAGCAGTTTTATAACAGGGGTTAACTATGGCTACACCTTC; CDR3 protein: CASSFITGVNYGYTF
D gene: NA; clone size: NA; J gene: TRBJ1-5; V gene: TRBV19; CDR3 DNA: TGTGCCAGTAGTATTTACGTGGGGGGTCGCAATCAGCCCCAGCATTTT; CDR3 protein: CASSIYVGGRNQPQHF
D gene: TRBD1; clone size: NA; J gene: TRBJ1-6; V gene: TRBV19; CDR3 DNA: TGTGCCAGTAGTCCGACAGGGATCGTCTTACCCCTCCACTTT; CDR3 protein: CASSPTGIVLPLHF
D gene: NA; clone size: NA; J gene: TRBJ1-2; V gene: TRBV5-1; CDR3 DNA: TGCGCCAGCAGCCTAGAGTCCCCCTATGGCTACACCTTC; CDR3 protein: CASSLESPYGYTF
D gene: TRBD2; clone size: NA; J gene: TRBJ2-2; V gene: TRBV5-1; CDR3 DNA: TGCGCCAGCAGCTCCCTAGCGGGAGGGGTTACCGGGGAGCTGTTTTTT; CDR3 protein: CASSSLAGGVTGELFF
D gene: NA; clone size: NA; J gene: TRBJ2-1; V gene: TRBV7-9; CDR3 DNA: TGTGCCAGCAGCTCCGCTACTAGTACCTCGAAAAGGGAGCAGTTCTTC; CDR3 protein: CASSSATSTSKREQFF
D gene: NA; clone size: NA; J gene: TRBJ1-3; V gene: TRBV14; CDR3 DNA: TGTGCCAGCAGCTTCGGAGGTTTCGGCTTGAGCTCTGGAAACACCATATATTTT; CDR3 protein: CASSFGGFGLSSGNTIYF
D gene: NA; clone size: NA; J gene: TRBJ1-1; V gene: TRBV7-3; CDR3 DNA: TGTGCCAGCAGCTCCTTTACATTTCGGGGAAAGAACACTGAAGCTTTCTTT; CDR3 protein: CASSSFTFRGKNTEAFF
D gene: TRBD1; clone size: NA; J gene: TRBJ1-2; V gene: TRBV3-1/TRBV3-2; CDR3 DNA: TGTGCCAGCAGGGGATCCGGGACAGGGGAACGCTACACCTTC; CDR3 protein: CASRGSGTGERYTF
D gene: TRBD2; clone size: NA; J gene: TRBJ2-3; V gene: TRBV13; CDR3 DNA: TGTGCCAGCAGCTTAGGGAGCGGGAGAAGTTTCACAGATACGCAGTATTTT; CDR3 protein: CASSLGSGRSFTDTQYF
D gene: NA; clone size: once; J gene: TRBJ2-3; V gene: TRBV28; CDR3 DNA: TGTGCCAGCAGTTTAGTCCGCGGGGCTGGAGATACGCAGTATTTT; CDR3 protein: CASSLVRGAGDTQYF
D gene: NA; clone size: NA; J gene: TRBJ2-3; V gene: TRBV7-2; CDR3 DNA: TGTGCCAGCAGCTTAGCGGGAGGTGTCACGCAGTATTTT; CDR3 protein: CASSLAGGVTQYF
D gene: TRBD2; clone size: once; J gene: TRBJ2-5; V gene: TRBV19; CDR3 DNA: TGTGCCAGTAGCCTCGTAGCGGGAGGGCCCCAAGAGACCCAGTACTTC; CDR3 protein: CASSLVAGGPQETQYF
D gene: NA; clone size: NA; J gene: TRBJ2-5; V gene: TRBV9; CDR3 DNA: TGTGCCAGCAGCGTAGCTCAGAGGGCTAGTTTGGAGACCCAGTACTTC; CDR3 protein: CASSVAQRASLETQYF
D gene: NA; clone size: NA; J gene: TRBJ1-5; V gene: TRBV4-2; CDR3 DNA: TGTGCCAGCAGCCAAGGGCAGGATTATAGCAATCAGCCCCAGCATTTT; CDR3 protein: CASSQGQDYSNQPQHF
D gene: NA; clone size: NA; J gene: TRBJ2-5; V gene: TRBV21-1; CDR3 DNA: TGTGCCAGCAGCATCGGGACTAGCGGGAGTCAGGGGGAGGAGACCCAGTACTTC; CDR3 protein: CASSIGTSGSQGEETQYF
D gene: NA; clone size: NA; J gene: TRBJ1-6; V gene: TRBV3-1/TRBV3-2; CDR3 DNA: TGTGCCAGCAGCCAAGAGTGGTCAGGGGTTTCACCCCTCCACTTT; CDR3 protein: CASSQEWSGVSPLHF
D gene: NA; clone size: NA; J gene: TRBJ2-1; V gene: TRBV7-2; CDR3 DNA: TGTGCCAGCAGTTCTCTAGCGCGCTCCAATGAGCAGTTCTTC; CDR3 protein: CASSSLARSNEQFF
D gene: TRBD2; clone size: NA; J gene: TRBJ2-7; V gene: TRBV29-1; CDR3 DNA: TGCAGCGGAGTGATAGCGGGAGGATCCTACGAGCAGTACTTC; CDR3 protein: CSGVIAGGSYEQYF
D gene: NA; clone size: many; J gene: TRBJ2-7; V gene: TRBV4-3; CDR3 DNA: TGCGCCAGCAGCCAAGAACCAGAGCGCGAGCAGTACTTC; CDR3 protein: CASSQEPEREQYF
D gene: NA; clone size: NA; J gene: TRBJ1-1; V gene: TRBV28; CDR3 DNA: TGTGCCAGCAGTTTTCCCCAGAACACTGAAGCTTTCTTT; CDR3 protein: CASSFPQNTEAFF
D gene: TRBD1; clone size: NA; J gene: TRBJ2-7; V gene: TRBV6-1; CDR3 DNA: TGTGCCAGCAGTGAACAGGACAGGGCGGCCTACGAGCAGTACTTC; CDR3 protein: CASSEQDRAAYEQYF
D gene: NA; clone size: once; J gene: TRBJ2-1; V gene: TRBV7-2; CDR3 DNA: TGTGCCAGCAGCGTCACGAGATTATACAATGAGCAGTTCTTC; CDR3 protein: CASSVTRLYNEQFF
D gene: TRBD2; clone size: NA; J gene: TRBJ2-1; V gene: TRBV19; CDR3 DNA: TGTGCCAGTAGTAAACTAGCGGGAAGCTCCTACAATGAGCAGTTCTTC; CDR3 protein: CASSKLAGSSYNEQFF
D gene: TRBD1; clone size: NA; J gene: TRBJ1-1; V gene: TRBV28; CDR3 DNA: TGTGCCAGCAGTTTAGGACAGGGGGGCACTGAAGCTTTCTTT; CDR3 protein: CASSLGQGGTEAFF
D gene: NA; clone size: NA; J gene: TRBJ2-1; V gene: TRBV7-9; CDR3 DNA: TGTGCCAGCAGCCCTAGAGGGAGCTCCTACAATGAGCAGTTCTTC; CDR3 protein: CASSPRGSSYNEQFF
D gene: TRBD1; clone size: few; J gene: TRBJ2-2; V gene: TRBV11-2; CDR3 DNA: TGTGCCAGCAGCTACGTACAGGGGGGTGGGCTGTTTTTT; CDR3 protein: CASSYVQGGGLFF
D gene: NA; clone size: NA; J gene: TRBJ2-7; V gene: TRBV2; CDR3 DNA: TGTGCCAGCAGCGACAGGCGACATCCCTACGAGCAGTACTTC; CDR3 protein: CASSDRRHPYEQYF
D gene: NA; clone size: NA; J gene: TRBJ1-3; V gene: TRBV6-5; CDR3 DNA: TGTGCCAGCAGTTCCAGGGTAGGACGAAACACCATATATTTT; CDR3 protein: CASSSRVGRNTIYF
D gene: TRBD1; clone size: NA; J gene: TRBJ1-4; V gene: TRBV28; CDR3 DNA: TGTGCCAGCAGTCTAGGACAGGGCTTCGGTGAAAAACTGTTTTTT; CDR3 protein: CASSLGQGFGEKLFF
D gene: TRBD2; clone size: NA; J gene: TRBJ2-1; V gene: TRBV19; CDR3 DNA: TGTGCCAGTGCAACCCGACTAGCGGGTTCCTACAATGAGCAGTTCTTC; CDR3 protein: CASATRLAGSYNEQFF
D gene: TRBD2; clone size: once; J gene: TRBJ2-3; V gene: TRBV27; CDR3 DNA: TGTGCCAGCAGGGGCGCGGGGCTAGCGGGTGGAGATACGCAGTATTTT; CDR3 protein: CASRGAGLAGGDTQYF
D gene: NA; clone size: NA; J gene: TRBJ2-7; V gene: TRBV2; CDR3 DNA: TGTGCCAGCAGGGCTGACGGGAGCTCCTACGAGCAGTACTTC; CDR3 protein: CASRADGSSYEQYF
D gene: TRBD1; clone size: NA; J gene: TRBJ1-3; V gene: TRBV5-1; CDR3 DNA: TGCGCCAGCAGCTTGGGGACAGGGCTAGGAAACACCATATATTTT; CDR3 protein: CASSLGTGLGNTIYF
D gene: TRBD2; clone size: once; J gene: TRBJ2-1; V gene: TRBV5-1; CDR3 DNA: TGCGCCAGCAGCATATCGACTAGCGGGGGCCGGGAGTTCTTC; CDR3 protein: CASSISTSGGREFF
D gene: TRBD1; clone size: NA; J gene: TRBJ1-5; V gene: TRBV5-1; CDR3 DNA: TGCGCCAGCAGCTTGGATACAGGGGGCAGTCAGCCCCAGCATTTT; CDR3 protein: CASSLDTGGSQPQHF
D gene: NA; clone size: NA; J gene: TRBJ1-2; V gene: TRBV21-1; CDR3 DNA: TGTGCCAGCAGCAGACACAACGGGACATCTTTCAACTATGGCTACACCTTC; CDR3 protein: CASSRHNGTSFNYGYTF
D gene: NA; clone size: NA; J gene: TRBJ1-1; V gene: TRBV19; CDR3 DNA: TGTGCCAGTAGTACCACGATAGGAGGAGGTGCTGAAGCTTTCTTT; CDR3 protein: CASSTTIGGGAEAFF
D gene: NA; clone size: NA; J gene: TRBJ2-6; V gene: TRBV2; CDR3 DNA: TGTGCCAGCAGCAATACAGGGCGCTGGGGGGCCAACGTCCTGACTTTC; CDR3 protein: CASSNTGRWGANVLTF
D gene: NA; clone size: NA; J gene: TRBJ2-7; V gene: TRBV6-5; CDR3 DNA: TGTGCCAGCATCAAAGGGGGGGTAGCCTACGAGCAGTACTTC; CDR3 protein: CASIKGGVAYEQYF
D gene: TRBD2; clone size: NA; J gene: TRBJ2-4; V gene: TRBV5-6; CDR3 DNA: TGTGCCAGCAGCTTGGGGTTAGCGGGAGGGTTCGGCATTCAGTACTTC; CDR3 protein: CASSLGLAGGFGIQYF
D gene: TRBD1; clone size: NA; J gene: TRBJ1-3; V gene: TRBV9; CDR3 DNA: TGTGCCAGCAGCGTAGCTACAGGGGAGGCCGGAAACACCATATATTTT; CDR3 protein: CASSVATGEAGNTIYF
D gene: NA; clone size: NA; J gene: TRBJ2-1; V gene: TRBV19; CDR3 DNA: TGTGCCAGTAGGCTCGGTCTAGCAGATCATGAGCAGTTCTTC; CDR3 protein: CASRLGLADHEQFF
D gene: TRBD1; clone size: NA; J gene: TRBJ2-2; V gene: TRBV30; CDR3 DNA: TGTGCCTGGAGTATCAAAGACAGGGCCGGGGAGCTGTTTTTT; CDR3 protein: CAWSIKDRAGELFF
D gene: TRBD1; clone size: NA; J gene: TRBJ1-1; V gene: TRBV29-1; CDR3 DNA: TGCAGCGTTGAGGAGGGGGCCCGCGGCACTGAAGCTTTCTTT; CDR3 protein: CSVEEGARGTEAFF
D gene: NA; clone size: NA; J gene: TRBJ2-5; V gene: TRBV28; CDR3 DNA: TGTGCCAGCAGTAGCAGGGTTGGGGAGACCCAGTACTTC; CDR3 protein: CASSSRVGETQYF
D gene: TRBD1; clone size: NA; J gene: TRBJ1-1; V gene: TRBV5-6; CDR3 DNA: TGTGCCAGCAGCCGCCCGACAGGGGGCACTGAAGCTTTCTTT; CDR3 protein: CASSRPTGGTEAFF
D gene: NA; clone size: NA; J gene: TRBJ1-1; V gene: TRBV7-6; CDR3 DNA: TGTGCCAGCAGCCGGCGACAGAACACTGAAGCTTTCTTT; CDR3 protein: CASSRRQNTEAFF